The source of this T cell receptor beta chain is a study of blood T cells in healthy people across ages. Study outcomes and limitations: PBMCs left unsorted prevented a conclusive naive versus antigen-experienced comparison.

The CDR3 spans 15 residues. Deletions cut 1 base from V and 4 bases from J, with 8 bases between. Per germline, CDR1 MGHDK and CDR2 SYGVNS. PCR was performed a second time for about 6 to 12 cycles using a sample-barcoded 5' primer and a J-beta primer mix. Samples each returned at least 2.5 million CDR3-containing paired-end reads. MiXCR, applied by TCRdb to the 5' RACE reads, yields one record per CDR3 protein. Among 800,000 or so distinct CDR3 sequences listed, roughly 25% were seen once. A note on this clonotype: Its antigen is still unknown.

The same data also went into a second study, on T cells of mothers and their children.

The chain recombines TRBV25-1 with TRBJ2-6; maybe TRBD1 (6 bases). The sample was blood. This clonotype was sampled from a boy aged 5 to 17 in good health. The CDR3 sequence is CASSELGTGANVLTF. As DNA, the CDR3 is TGTGCCAGCAGTGAATTGGGGACAGGGGCCAACGTCCTGACTTTC.